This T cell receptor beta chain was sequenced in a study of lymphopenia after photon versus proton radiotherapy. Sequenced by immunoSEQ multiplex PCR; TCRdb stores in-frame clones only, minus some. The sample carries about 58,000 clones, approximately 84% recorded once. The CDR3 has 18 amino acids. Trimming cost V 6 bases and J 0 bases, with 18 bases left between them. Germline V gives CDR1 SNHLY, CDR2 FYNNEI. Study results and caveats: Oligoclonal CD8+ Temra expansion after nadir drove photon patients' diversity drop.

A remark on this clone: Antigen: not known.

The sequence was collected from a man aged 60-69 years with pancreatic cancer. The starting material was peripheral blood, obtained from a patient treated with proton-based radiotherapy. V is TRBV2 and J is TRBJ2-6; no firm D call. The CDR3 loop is CASSPYRFKVSGANVLTF. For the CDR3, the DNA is TGTGCCAGCAGCCCGTACAGATTCAAGGTCTCTGGGGCCAACGTCCTGACTTTC.